The rows below give T cell receptor beta chains drawn from one sample of a study of T cells in Graves' hyperthyroidism and ophthalmopathy. TCRdb reanalysed the multiplex PCR reads using MiXCR and keeps one entry per CDR3 protein. The sample gives over 250,000 distinct CDR3 sequences, roughly 22% of which show up once; 50% to 75% is in the top ten. Specimen: blood. These receptors were obtained from a man in his thirties or forties with Graves' ophthalmopathy. The CDR3 runs from the conserved cysteine through the conserved F or W. A D gene is named only where the DNA matches it firmly. Only part of the rows carry a size: once, few, many, or a class if the clone is expanded.

abundance	v_gene	d_gene	j_gene	CDR3aa	CDR3nt
many	TRBV29-1	.	TRBJ1-2	CSVETRTRGYGYTF	TGCAGCGTTGAAACGAGGACGAGAGGCTATGGCTACACCTTC
.	TRBV29-1	.	TRBJ1-5	CSVAGGSNQPQHF	TGCAGCGTTGCGGGGGGCAGCAATCAGCCCCAGCATTTT
once	TRBV12-3/TRBV12-4	TRBD2	TRBJ2-1	CASSLGLAHAYNEQFF	TGTGCCAGCAGTTTAGGACTAGCCCACGCCTACAATGAGCAGTTCTTC
many	TRBV2	TRBD1	TRBJ2-5	CASNRQGGLETQYF	TGTGCCAGCAACCGACAGGGGGGACTGGAGACCCAGTACTTC
few	TRBV12-5	.	TRBJ2-5	CASGYPGATQYF	TGTGCTAGTGGCTACCCCGGGGCGACCCAGTACTTC
many	TRBV20-1	.	TRBJ1-1	CSARHAGFWAEAFF	TGCAGTGCTAGACACGCCGGGTTTTGGGCTGAAGCTTTCTTT
many	TRBV7-2	TRBD1	TRBJ2-3	CASRAPGTGTDTQYF	TGTGCCAGCAGGGCTCCCGGGACAGGGACAGATACGCAGTATTTT
few	TRBV6-1	TRBD1	TRBJ1-1	CASSGGTDTMNTEAFF	TGTGCCAGCAGTGGAGGGACAGACACAATGAACACTGAAGCTTTCTTT
few	TRBV7-3	TRBD2	TRBJ2-1	CASGKGTGLENEQFF	TGTGCCAGCGGCAAAGGGACGGGACTAGAGAATGAGCAGTTCTTC
few	TRBV25-1	.	TRBJ1-2	CASNLGNSLVGLHGYTF	TGTGCCAGCAACTTAGGGAATTCCCTCGTGGGTTTACATGGCTACACCTTC
.	TRBV10-3	TRBD2	TRBJ2-1	CAMFLLAALGNEQFF	TGTGCCATGTTCCTACTAGCGGCATTAGGGAATGAGCAGTTCTTC
.	TRBV28	.	TRBJ1-5	CASSFLDSNQPQHF	TGTGCCAGCAGTTTTCTAGACAGCAATCAGCCCCAGCATTTT
many	TRBV20-1	TRBD2	TRBJ2-3	CSASASGRVDTQYF	TGCAGTGCTAGTGCTAGCGGGAGGGTGGATACGCAGTATTTT
few	TRBV28	TRBD1	TRBJ2-5	CASGDGAGGKETQYF	TGTGCCAGCGGCGATGGTGCAGGGGGAAAAGAGACCCAGTACTTC
few	TRBV29-1	.	TRBJ2-1	CSVESRVRSYNEQFF	TGCAGCGTTGAGAGCAGGGTCCGCTCCTACAATGAGCAGTTCTTC
.	TRBV28	.	TRBJ2-4	CASISENKNIQHF	TGTGCCAGCATATCGGAGAACAAAAACATTCAGCACTTC
.	TRBV6-1	.	TRBJ1-1	CASSDLLNRAFF	TGTGCCAGCAGTGACCTATTAAATCGCGCTTTCTTT
many	TRBV12-3/TRBV12-4	TRBD2	TRBJ2-7	CASSFRAAGNYGEQYF	TGTGCCAGCAGTTTCCGGGCAGCGGGGAACTATGGTGAGCAGTACTTC
.	TRBV3-1	TRBD2	TRBJ2-1	CASSLGLAVGSYNGQFF	TGTGCCAGCTCACTGGGACTAGCGGTGGGGTCCTACAATGGGCAGTTCTTC
.	TRBV11-2	TRBD2	TRBJ2-5	CASSLGEMAGGGETQYF	TGTGCCAGCAGCTTAGGGGAGATGGCGGGAGGTGGGGAGACCCAGTACTTC
few	TRBV19	.	TRBJ1-1	CASQRESWGYTEAFF	TGTGCCAGTCAACGCGAGAGTTGGGGGTACACTGAAGCTTTCTTT
few	TRBV3-1	.	TRBJ2-4	CASSQGGLAKNIQYF	TGTGCCAGCAGCCAAGGGGGTCTAGCCAAAAACATTCAGTACTTC